This T cell receptor beta chain was recovered during a study of blood T cell repertoires in COVID-19. The method was immunoSEQ multiplex PCR; TCRdb's version includes in-frame clones alone and lacks a portion of them. The sample carries 350,000 or so clones, about 90% recorded once. The germline gives CDR1 SGDLS, CDR2 YYNGEE. The V and J ends lost 5 bases and 1 base respectively, with 11 bases between them. This CDR3 has 14 residues. The sample was PBMCs or T cells enriched from blood (not recorded which). This clonotype was sampled from a woman in her 30s who had recovered from COVID-19. The V and J genes are TRBV9 and TRBJ2-3; D might be TRBD2 (5 bases). The DNA for the CDR3 is TGTGCCAGCAGGCCCCCCGGGGGCACAGATACGCAGTATTTT. It specifies CASRPPGGTDTQYF.